Presented here are 10 T cell receptor beta chains from one specimen sequenced in a study of persistence of HIV-infected CD4 T cells. The immunoSEQ assay was version 4, run in survey mode. Sequenced by immunoSEQ multiplex PCR; TCRdb stores in-frame clones only, minus some. This sample has over 35,000 clones, with approximately 93% found just once. Anti-CD3/anti-CD28 beads served as a nonspecific positive control stimulus. Responding CD4+ T cells were sorted by upregulation of both CD40 ligand and CD69. Their cognate antigens are unknown. Specimen: CD4+ T cells sorted from PBMCs after approximately 20-hour stimulation, collected from a patient who received antiretroviral therapy. Source of these receptors: an adult man with HIV who was CMV-seropositive.

This rearrangement joins TRBV7-6 to TRBJ2-3; D possibly corresponds to TRBD1 (6 bases). Germline CDR1 reads SGHVS; CDR2 reads FNYEAQ. V lost 3 bases to trimming and J lost 2 bases, with 12 bases between them. The CDR3 consists of 15 residues. The CDR3 region has the DNA TGTGCCAGCAGCTTCCCAGGGGCGGCCACAGATACGCAGTATTTT. This codes for CASSFPGAATDTQYF. The whole variable domain, filled in from reference TRBV7-6 and TRBJ2-3, reads GAGVSQSPRYKVTKRGQDVALRCDPISGHVSLYWYRQALGQGPEFLTYFNYEAQQDKSGLPNDRFSAERPEGSISTLTIQRTEQRDSAMYRCASSFPGAATDTQYFGPGTRLTVL.

The chain joins TRBV2 to TRBJ1-6; D is ambiguous. With 3 bases removed from V and 8 bases from J, the gap between germline ends came to 5 bases. In germline, CDR1 is SNHLY, CDR2 FYNNEI. CDR3 size: 12 residues. Here the CDR3 reads CASSDHDSPLHF. In nucleotides, the CDR3 is TGTGCCAGCAGTGATCACGATTCACCCCTCCACTTT. Variable domain in full (rest from reference TRBV2 and TRBJ1-6): EPEVTQTPSHQVTQMGQEVILRCVPISNHLYFYWYRQILGQKVEFLVSFYNNEISEKSEIFDDQFSVERPDGSNFTLKIRSTKLEDSAMYFCASSDHDSPLHFGNGTRLTVT.

The J gene is TRBJ1-1, the V gene TRBV6-5; no clear D gene. Trimming removed 7 bases at V and 0 bases at J, with 9 bases between. CDR1 is MNHEY, CDR2 SVGAGI, per germline. The CDR3 loop spans 13 amino acids. The CDR3 sequence is CASTKNMNTEAFF. Written as DNA, the CDR3 is TGTGCCAGCACGAAAAATATGAACACTGAAGCTTTCTTT.

The rearrangement joins TRBV11-2 to TRBJ1-5, with a weak D call TRBD1 (6 bases). Trimming stripped 1 base from V and 9 bases from J, with 16 bases between. Per germline, CDR1 SGHAT and CDR2 FQNNGV. The CDR3 extends over 15 amino acids. CDR3 sequence reads: CASSLGANRDWPQHF. CDR3 nucleotide sequence: TGTGCCAGCAGCTTAGGGGCAAACAGGGACTGGCCCCAGCATTTT.

V gene TRBV12-3 or TRBV12-4 combines with J gene TRBJ2-7, with D uncertain. The CDR3 totals 13 residues. The V end was cut by 3 bases, the J end by 7 bases, with 13 bases between. The CDR3 protein is CASSFVRMREQYF. The DNA of the CDR3 is TGTGCCAGCAGTTTTGTGAGGATGAGAGAGCAGTACTTC.

The genes are TRBV6-5 and TRBJ1-1; maybe TRBD1 (6 bases). Germline CDR1 is MNHEY and CDR2 is SVGAGI. This CDR3 region has 15 residues. V was clipped by 4 bases and J by 1 base, with 13 bases between them. As DNA, the CDR3 is TGTGCCAGCAGTTTAAACAGGGATCGGAACACTGAAGCTTTCTTT. Its protein product is CASSLNRDRNTEAFF.

This clone was seen a handful of times. The V call is TRBV2, the J call TRBJ1-5; D is ambiguous. This CDR3 is 14 amino acids long. Deletions cut 3 bases from V and 3 bases from J, with 9 bases between. CDR1 is SNHLY, CDR2 FYNNEI, per germline. CDR3 region: CASSDPGVNQPQHF. CDR3 nucleotides: TGTGCCAGCAGTGACCCGGGAGTCAATCAGCCCCAGCATTTT.

This rearrangement joins TRBV2 to TRBJ1-4, with 9 nucleotides matching TRBD1. CDR1 and CDR2 from the germline V gene are SNHLY and FYNNEI. V gave up 6 bases and J gave up 3 bases; unmatched junction bases: 11. This CDR3 has 17 residues. The CDR3 DNA reads TGTGCCAGCAGGACCGGGGACAGGGCGAGTGCTAATGAAAAACTGTTTTTT. Translation gives CASRTGDRASANEKLFF.

The chain couples TRBV19 to TRBJ2-2, with no clear D. Germline-derived CDR1 and CDR2 are LNHDA and SQIVND (reference sequence). The CDR3 is 15 residues long. The germline V and J ends were trimmed by 6 bases and 4 bases, with 15 bases remaining between them. This chain's CDR3 is CASSTGRYSTGELFF. The DNA for the CDR3 is TGTGCCAGTAGCACTGGCCGATATTCCACCGGGGAGCTGTTTTTT.

The chain has TRBV9 and TRBJ1-6; D call uncertain. V lost 0 bases to trimming and J lost 7 bases, with 8 bases between them. Germline V gives CDR1 SGDLS, CDR2 YYNGEE. The CDR3 spans 14 residues. CDR3 sequence (DNA): TGTGCCAGCAGCGTAGGGGAGGCAAATTCACCCCTCCACTTT. The encoded protein is CASSVGEANSPLHF.